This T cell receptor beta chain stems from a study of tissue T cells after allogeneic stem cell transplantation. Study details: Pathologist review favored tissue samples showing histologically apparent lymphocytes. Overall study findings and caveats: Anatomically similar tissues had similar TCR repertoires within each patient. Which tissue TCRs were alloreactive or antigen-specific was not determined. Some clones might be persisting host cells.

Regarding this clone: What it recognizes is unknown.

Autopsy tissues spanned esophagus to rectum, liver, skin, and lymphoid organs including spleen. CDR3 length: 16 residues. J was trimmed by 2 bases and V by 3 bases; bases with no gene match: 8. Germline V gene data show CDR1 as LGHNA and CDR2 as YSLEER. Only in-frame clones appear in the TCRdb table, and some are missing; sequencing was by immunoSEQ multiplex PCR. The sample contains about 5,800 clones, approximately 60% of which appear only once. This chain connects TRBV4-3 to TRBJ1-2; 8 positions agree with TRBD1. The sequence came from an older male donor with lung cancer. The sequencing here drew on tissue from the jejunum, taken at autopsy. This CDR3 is CASSQESGGANYGYTF. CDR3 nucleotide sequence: TGCGCCAGCAGCCAGGAATCAGGGGGCGCCAACTATGGCTACACCTTC.